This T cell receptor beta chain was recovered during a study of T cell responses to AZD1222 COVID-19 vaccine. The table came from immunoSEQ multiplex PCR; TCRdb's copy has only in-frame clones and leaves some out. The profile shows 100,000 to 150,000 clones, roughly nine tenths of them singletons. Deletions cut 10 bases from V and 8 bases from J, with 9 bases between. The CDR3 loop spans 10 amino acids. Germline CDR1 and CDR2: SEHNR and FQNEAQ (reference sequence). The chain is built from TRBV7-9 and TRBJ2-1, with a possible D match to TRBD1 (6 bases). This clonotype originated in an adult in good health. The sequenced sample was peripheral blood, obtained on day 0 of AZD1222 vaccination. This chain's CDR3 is CATRGYEQFF. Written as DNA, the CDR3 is TGTGCCACCAGGGGCTATGAGCAGTTCTTC.